This T cell receptor (beta chain) appears in the sequencing data of a study of blood T cell repertoires in COVID-19. Overall study: Spain, Italy and the United States supplied samples that represented acute and convalescent COVID-19. Sample material is recorded as cDNA or gDNA derived from T cells, B-cell-depleted T cells, or PBMCs.

In the study's own analysis: Reference gene primer amplification yielded estimated nucleated cell counts. Clones were read by immunoSEQ multiplex PCR, and TCRdb kept only the in-frame ones, dropping some. Clonal size and the V and J genes are those of that table, whereas D and trimming came from the DNA. The sample records approximately 230,000 clones, about 80% being singletons. Sequencing was done on a sample of peripheral blood. The receptor was isolated from an elderly man with acute or convalescent COVID-19.

As DNA, the CDR3 is TGTGCCAGCAGCCAAAGCGGGGGGACCGGGGAGCTGTTTTTT. Translated: CASSQSGGTGELFF. The chain links TRBV11-3 to TRBJ2-2; 9 positions match TRBD2. The CDR3 contains 14 residues. The V gene end was trimmed by 5 bases and the J gene end by 5 bases; junction bases not matched to a gene: 3. The germline gives CDR1 SGHNT, CDR2 YENEEA.